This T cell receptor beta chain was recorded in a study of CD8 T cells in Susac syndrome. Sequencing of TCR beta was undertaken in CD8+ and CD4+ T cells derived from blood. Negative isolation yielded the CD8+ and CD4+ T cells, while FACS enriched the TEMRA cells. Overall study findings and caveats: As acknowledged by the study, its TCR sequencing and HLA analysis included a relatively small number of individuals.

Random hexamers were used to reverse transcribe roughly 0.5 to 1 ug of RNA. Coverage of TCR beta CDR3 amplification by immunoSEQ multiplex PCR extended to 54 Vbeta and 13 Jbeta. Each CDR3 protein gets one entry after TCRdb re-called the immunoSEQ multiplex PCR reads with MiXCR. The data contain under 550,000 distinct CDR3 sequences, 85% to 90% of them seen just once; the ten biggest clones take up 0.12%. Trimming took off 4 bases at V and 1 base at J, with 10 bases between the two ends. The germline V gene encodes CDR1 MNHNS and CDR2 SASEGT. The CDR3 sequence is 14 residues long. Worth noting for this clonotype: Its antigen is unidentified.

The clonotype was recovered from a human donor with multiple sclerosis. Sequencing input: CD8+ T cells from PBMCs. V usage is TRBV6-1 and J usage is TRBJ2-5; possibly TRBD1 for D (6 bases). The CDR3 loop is CASSGGQSQETQYF. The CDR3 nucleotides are TGTGCCAGCAGTGGCGGACAGAGCCAAGAGACCCAGTACTTC.